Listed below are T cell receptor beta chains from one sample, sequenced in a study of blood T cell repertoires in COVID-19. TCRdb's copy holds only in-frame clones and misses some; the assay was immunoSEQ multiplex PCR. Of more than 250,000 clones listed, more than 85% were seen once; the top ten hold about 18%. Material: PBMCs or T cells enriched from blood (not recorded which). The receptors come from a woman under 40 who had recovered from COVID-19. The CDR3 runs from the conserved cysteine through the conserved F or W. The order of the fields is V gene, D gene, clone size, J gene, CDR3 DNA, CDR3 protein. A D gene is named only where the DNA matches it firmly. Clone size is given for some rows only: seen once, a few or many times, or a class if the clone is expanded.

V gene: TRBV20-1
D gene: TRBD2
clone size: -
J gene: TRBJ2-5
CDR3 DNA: TGCAGTGCTAGTCGGGGGACTATACAAGAGACCCAGTACTTC
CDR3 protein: CSASRGTIQETQYF

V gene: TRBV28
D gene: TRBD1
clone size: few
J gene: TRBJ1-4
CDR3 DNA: TGTGCCAGCAGTTTTTGGACAGGGGGCCACAATGAAAAACTGTTTTTT
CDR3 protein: CASSFWTGGHNEKLFF

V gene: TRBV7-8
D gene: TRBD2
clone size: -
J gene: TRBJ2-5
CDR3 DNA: TGTGCCAGCAGCCTCCGACTAGCGGGAGAACCTCAAGAGACCCAGTACTTC
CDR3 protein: CASSLRLAGEPQETQYF

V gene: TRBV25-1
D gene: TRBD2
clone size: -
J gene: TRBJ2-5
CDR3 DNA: TGTGCCAGCAATGCGGGGGGCACAAATCAAGAGACCCAGTACTTC
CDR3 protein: CASNAGGTNQETQYF

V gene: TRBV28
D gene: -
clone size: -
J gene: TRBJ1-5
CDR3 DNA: TGTGCCAGCACCTTGTACAGGGTCTTGGGGCAGCCCCAGCATTTT
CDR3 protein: CASTLYRVLGQPQHF

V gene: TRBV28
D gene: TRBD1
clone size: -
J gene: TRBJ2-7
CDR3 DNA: TGTGCCAGCAGTTTACGACAGGGGTTAGGCTACGAGCAGTACTTC
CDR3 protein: CASSLRQGLGYEQYF

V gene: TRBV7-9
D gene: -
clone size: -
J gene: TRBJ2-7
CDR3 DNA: TGTGCCAGCAGTCTATGGAGCGTCGAGCAGTACTTC
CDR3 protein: CASSLWSVEQYF

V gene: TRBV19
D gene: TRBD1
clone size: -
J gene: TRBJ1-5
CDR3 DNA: TGTGCCAGTAGGAGACAGGGCGGCGGCAATCAGCCCCAGCATTTT
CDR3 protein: CASRRQGGGNQPQHF

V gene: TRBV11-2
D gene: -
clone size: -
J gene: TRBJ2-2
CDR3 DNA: TGTGCCAGCAGGGCGTTAGGGGCAAGGTATCGGGAGCTGTTTTTT
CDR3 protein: CASRALGARYRELFF

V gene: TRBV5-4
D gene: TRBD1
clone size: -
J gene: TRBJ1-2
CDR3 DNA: TGTGCCAGCAGCCCGTGGGACAGGGCTTTAGATGGCTACACCTTC
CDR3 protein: CASSPWDRALDGYTF

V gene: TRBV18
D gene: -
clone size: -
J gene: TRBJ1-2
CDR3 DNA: TGTGCCAGCTCACCTTTGATCGACAGGCCTAACTATGGCTACACCTTC
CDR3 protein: CASSPLIDRPNYGYTF

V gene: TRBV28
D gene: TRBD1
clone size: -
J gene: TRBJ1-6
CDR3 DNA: TGTGCCAGCAGTCACAATTACAGGGGATCGCCCTATAATTCACCCCTCCACTTT
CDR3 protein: CASSHNYRGSPYNSPLHF

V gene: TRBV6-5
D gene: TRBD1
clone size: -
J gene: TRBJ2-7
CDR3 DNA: TGTGCCAGCAAGGGGACAGATTCCTACGAGCAGTACTTC
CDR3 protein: CASKGTDSYEQYF

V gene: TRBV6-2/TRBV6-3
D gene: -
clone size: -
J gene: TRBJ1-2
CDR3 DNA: TGTGCCAGCAGTTACGGGCGACAGACTGAATATGGCTACACCTTC
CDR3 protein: CASSYGRQTEYGYTF

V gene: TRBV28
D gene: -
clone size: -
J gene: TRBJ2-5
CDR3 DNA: TGTGCCAGCAGTTCCGGCCTTGACACAACCCAAGAGACCCAGTACTTC
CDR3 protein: CASSSGLDTTQETQYF

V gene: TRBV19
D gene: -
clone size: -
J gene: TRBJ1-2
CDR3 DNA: TGTGCCAGTAGTGTAGGGGACATCGCATTGTATGGCTACACCTTC
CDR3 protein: CASSVGDIALYGYTF

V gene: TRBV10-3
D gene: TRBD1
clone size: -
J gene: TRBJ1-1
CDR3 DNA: TGTGCCATCAGTAGACAGGGAGACACTGAAGCTTTCTTT
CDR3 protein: CAISRQGDTEAFF

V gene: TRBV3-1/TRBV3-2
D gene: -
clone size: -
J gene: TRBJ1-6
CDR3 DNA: TGTGCCAGCAGCCAAGAGGGTCGGGTATCACCCCTCCACTTT
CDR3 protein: CASSQEGRVSPLHF

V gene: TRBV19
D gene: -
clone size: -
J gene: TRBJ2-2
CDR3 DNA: TGTGCCAGTAGTATAGCCTCATACTCAGGGGAGCTGTTTTTT
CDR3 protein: CASSIASYSGELFF

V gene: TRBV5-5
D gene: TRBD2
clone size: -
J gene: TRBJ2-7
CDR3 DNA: TGTGCCAGCAGGTCATCCTCAGGGGCTAGCGGGAGCTCCCACGAGCAGTACTTC
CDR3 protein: CASRSSSGASGSSHEQYF

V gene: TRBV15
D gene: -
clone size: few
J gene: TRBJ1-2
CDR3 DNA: TGTGCCACCAGCCCCTCGGGAATCTATGGCTACACCTTC
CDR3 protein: CATSPSGIYGYTF

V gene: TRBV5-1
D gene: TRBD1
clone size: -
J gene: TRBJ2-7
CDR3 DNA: TGCGCCAGCAGCGCGACAGGGGAGCGCGAGCAGTACTTC
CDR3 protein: CASSATGEREQYF

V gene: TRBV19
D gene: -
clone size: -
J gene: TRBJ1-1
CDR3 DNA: TGTGCCAGTAGTATACCGGGAGGTTGGGAGGCTGAAGCTTTCTTT
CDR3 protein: CASSIPGGWEAEAFF

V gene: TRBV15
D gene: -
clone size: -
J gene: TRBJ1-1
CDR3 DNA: TGTGCCACCAGCAGGGGCGGGACTGAAGCTTTCTTT
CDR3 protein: CATSRGGTEAFF

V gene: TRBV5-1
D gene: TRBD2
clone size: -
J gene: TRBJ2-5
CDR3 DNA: TGCGCCAGCAGCTCGTCTAGCGGGAGTCGTATAGAGACCCAGTACTTC
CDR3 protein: CASSSSSGSRIETQYF

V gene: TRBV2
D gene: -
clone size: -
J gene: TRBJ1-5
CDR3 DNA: TGTGCCAGCAGTGAAATCGGACAAAGCAATCAGCCCCAGCATTTT
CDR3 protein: CASSEIGQSNQPQHF

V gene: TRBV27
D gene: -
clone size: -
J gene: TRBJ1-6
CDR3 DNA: TGTGCCAGCAGTTTATATCCGGGCCGGGAGTCACCCCTCCACTTT
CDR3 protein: CASSLYPGRESPLHF

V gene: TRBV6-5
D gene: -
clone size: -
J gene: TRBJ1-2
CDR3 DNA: TGTGCCAGCAGGGCGGGGGTGGCCTATGGCTACACCTTC
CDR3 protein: CASRAGVAYGYTF

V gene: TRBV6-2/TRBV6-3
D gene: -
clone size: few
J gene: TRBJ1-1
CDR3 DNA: TGTGCCAGCAGCAGTCCACCACTAAACACTGAAGCTTTCTTT
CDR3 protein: CASSSPPLNTEAFF

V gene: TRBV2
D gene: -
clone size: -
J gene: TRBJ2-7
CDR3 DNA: TGTGCCAGCAGGCAGGACGAGCAGTACTTC
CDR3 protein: CASRQDEQYF

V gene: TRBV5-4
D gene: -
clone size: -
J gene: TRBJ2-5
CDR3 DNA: TGTGCCAGCAGCCCTCTTAGCGGACAAGAGACCCAGTACTTC
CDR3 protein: CASSPLSGQETQYF

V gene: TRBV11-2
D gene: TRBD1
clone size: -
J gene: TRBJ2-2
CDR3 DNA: TGTGCCAGCAGCCGTACAGGGGGCAAGGACACCGGGGAGCTGTTTTTT
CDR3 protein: CASSRTGGKDTGELFF

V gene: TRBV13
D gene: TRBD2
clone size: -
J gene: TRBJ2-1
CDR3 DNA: TGTGCCAGCAGCTTAGGTCAAGCGGGAGGGATCGGGAATGAGCAGTTCTTC
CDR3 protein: CASSLGQAGGIGNEQFF

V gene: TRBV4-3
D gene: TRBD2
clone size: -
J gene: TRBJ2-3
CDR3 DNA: TGCGCCAGCAGCCCGACTAGCGGGAGTACAGATACGCAGTATTTT
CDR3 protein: CASSPTSGSTDTQYF

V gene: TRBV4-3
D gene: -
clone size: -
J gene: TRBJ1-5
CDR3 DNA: TGCGCCAGCAGCCAAGTCGCGGCAGCGGATCAGCCCCAGCATTTT
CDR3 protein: CASSQVAAADQPQHF

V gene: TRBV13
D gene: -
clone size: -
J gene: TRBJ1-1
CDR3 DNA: TGTGCCAGCAGCCGACAGGCGATTAGCACTGAAGCTTTCTTT
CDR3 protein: CASSRQAISTEAFF